The 10 T cell receptor beta chains listed next were all sequenced from one sample in a study of molecular identifiers for immune sequencing clone quantification. One entry per CDR3 protein results from TCRdb running MiXCR on the PCR reads. Of under 600,000 distinct CDR3 sequences in the sample, around 25% were seen once. Sequenced input: naive CD8+ T cells from blood, with Jurkat cell RNA spiked in. Subset specified: FACS-sorted CD8+CD4-CCR7+CD45RA+ naive T cells. These receptors originate from a human donor in good health. Some libraries in this study had Jurkat cell RNA spiked in.

This clonotype was counted ten times or more. The chain combines TRBV9 with TRBJ1-1, with D possibly TRBD1 on 5 matching bases. Looked up from germline, CDR1 is SGDLS and CDR2 is YYNGEE. The CDR3 is 13 residues long. Trimming removed 0 bases from V and 7 bases from J, with 10 bases in between. CDR3 DNA sequence: TGTGCCAGCAGCGTAGCAGGGCTTGATGAAGCTTTCTTT. This gives the protein CASSVAGLDEAFF.

The chain is built from TRBV27 and TRBJ1-5; a possible D gene is TRBD1 (6 bases). The CDR3 runs to 15 residues. CDR1 is MNHEY and CDR2 is SMNVEV in the germline V gene (reference sequence). Trimming stripped 0 bases from V and 6 bases from J, with 12 bases between. The CDR3: CASSLSQGSTQPQHF. The CDR3 DNA reads as TGTGCCAGCAGTTTATCACAGGGATCAACTCAGCCCCAGCATTTT.

The rearrangement joins TRBV30 to TRBJ2-3; 13 bases agree with TRBD2. Germline assignment: CDR1 GTSNPN and CDR2 SVGIG (reference sequence). V shed 4 bases and J 4 bases; nucleotides not matched to a gene: 5. This CDR3 is built from 15 residues. The CDR3 coding sequence is TGTGCCTGGAAGGGACTAGCGGGATTTGCAGATACGCAGTATTTT. This sequence encodes CAWKGLAGFADTQYF.

The chain links TRBV5-6 to TRBJ1-3, with D possibly TRBD1 on 6 matching bases. Per the germline V gene, CDR1 is SGHDT and CDR2 is YYEEEE. Trimming stripped 5 bases from V and 0 bases from J, with 15 bases between. The CDR3 loop spans 16 amino acids. For the CDR3, the DNA is TGTGCCAGCAGGGGGGCCGGCCACAGCTCTGGAAACACCATATATTTT. Protein product: CASRGAGHSSGNTIYF.

In this sample, this clonotype turned up many times. V is TRBV29-1 and J is TRBJ2-7, with a weak D call TRBD2 (6 bases). Germline-derived CDR1 and CDR2 are SQVTM and ANQGSEA. The CDR3 is 15 amino acids. The ends were cut back, 1 base at V and 3 bases at J, with 16 bases in the middle. In DNA, the CDR3 is TGCAGCGTTGAAGTCCCGGGGGTGGGGTACTACGAGCAGTACTTC. This codes for CSVEVPGVGYYEQYF.

This clonotype was counted only a few times. J is TRBJ1-1 and V is TRBV5-5; possibly TRBD1 for D (6 bases). This CDR3 comprises 15 residues. CDR1 SGHKS and CDR2 YYEKEE come from the germline V gene (reference sequence). The V end was cut by 9 bases, the J end by 0 bases, with 18 bases between. The CDR3, as DNA: TGTGCCACCCATGGGGGGCTCCTCCTGAACACTGAAGCTTTCTTT. Translating it yields CATHGGLLLNTEAFF.

This clonotype was counted ten times or more. The chain recombines TRBV29-1 with TRBJ2-7, with TRBD2 identical over 11 bases. V was pared by 5 bases and J by 2 bases, with 5 bases of the junction left unmatched. Per the germline V gene, CDR1 is SQVTM and CDR2 is ANQGSEA. The CDR3 is 14 residues long. Written as DNA, the CDR3 is TGCAGCGTTACACTAGCGGGGGCCCCCTACGAGCAGTACTTC. Protein product: CSVTLAGAPYEQYF.

The rearrangement links TRBV19 to TRBJ1-5, with unresolved D. Germline values: CDR1 LNHDA, CDR2 SQIVND (reference sequence). The CDR3 runs 15 residues. Trimming cost V 3 bases and J 0 bases, with 9 bases left between them. The CDR3: CASSILGDSNQPQHF. CDR3 in DNA: TGTGCCAGTAGTATCCTCGGGGATAGCAATCAGCCCCAGCATTTT.

Notes on this clonotype: Possible read error: a much larger clone is one base away. Since the CDR3 does not end with the conserved phenylalanine or tryptophan, this likely comes from a read error. The chain recombines TRBV25-1 with TRBJ2-7; a possible D gene is TRBD2 (7 bases). Germline values: CDR1 MGHDK, CDR2 SYGVNS. With 3 bases removed from V and 2 bases from J, the gap between germline ends came to 17 bases. The CDR3 has 16 residues. The DNA for the CDR3 is TGTGCCAGCAGTGATCCATCGGGGGGCCCTGCCTACGAGCAGTACTAC. Translated: CASSDPSGGPAYEQYY.

The V call is TRBV6-5, the J call TRBJ1-1; D not certain. Germline V gene data show CDR1 as MNHEY and CDR2 as SVGAGI. V shed 2 bases and J shed 2 bases, with 9 bases lying between them. This CDR3 is 14 amino acids long. DNA for the CDR3: TGTGCCAGCAGTTACGCATACATCAACACTGAAGCTTTCTTT. As protein: CASSYAYINTEAFF.